This T cell receptor (beta chain) was recorded in a study of T cells in Graves' hyperthyroidism and ophthalmopathy. The CDR3 is 11 residues long. V lost 7 bases and J 11 bases, leaving 11 bases between the germline ends. RNA transcripts served as the template for amplifying TCR beta CDR3 regions. The HTBI primer set was used in a first-round RT-PCR of the TCR CDR3. TCRdb reanalysed the multiplex PCR reads using MiXCR and keeps one entry per CDR3 protein. The data hold about 600,000 distinct CDR3 sequences, with approximately 15% observed a single time. The study's findings and limits: Ophthalmopathy and stable hyperthyroidism were told apart by a 13 V-J model.

This clonotype occurred a few times. Its antigen is not identified. The rearrangement joins TRBV12-3 or TRBV12-4 to TRBJ1-4; a weak D match, TRBD1 (5 bases). The sample taken for sequencing was blood. The receptor comes from a woman under 30 with Graves' ophthalmopathy. CDR3 DNA: TGTGCCAGCATCTCCAAGGGGAAACTGTTTTTT. Protein: CASISKGKLFF.